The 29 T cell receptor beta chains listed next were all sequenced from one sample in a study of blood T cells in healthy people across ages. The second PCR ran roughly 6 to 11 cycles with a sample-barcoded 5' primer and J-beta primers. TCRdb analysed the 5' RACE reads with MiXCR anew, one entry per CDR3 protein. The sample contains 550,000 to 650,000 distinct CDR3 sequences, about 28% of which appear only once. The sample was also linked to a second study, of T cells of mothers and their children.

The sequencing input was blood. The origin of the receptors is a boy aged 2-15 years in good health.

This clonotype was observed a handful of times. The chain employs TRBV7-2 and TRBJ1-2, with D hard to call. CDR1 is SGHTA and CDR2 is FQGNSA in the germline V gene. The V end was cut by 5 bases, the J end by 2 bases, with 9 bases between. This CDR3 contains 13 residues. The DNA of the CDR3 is TGTGCCAGCAGCGACTGGGAGAACTATGGCTACACCTTC. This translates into CASSDWENYGYTF.

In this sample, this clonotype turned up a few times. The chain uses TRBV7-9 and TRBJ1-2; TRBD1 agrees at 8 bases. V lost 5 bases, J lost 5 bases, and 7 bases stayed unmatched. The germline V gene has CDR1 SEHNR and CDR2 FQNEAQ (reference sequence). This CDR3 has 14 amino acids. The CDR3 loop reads CASSPLWTGYGYTF. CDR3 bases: TGTGCCAGCAGCCCTTTGTGGACAGGGTATGGCTACACCTTC.

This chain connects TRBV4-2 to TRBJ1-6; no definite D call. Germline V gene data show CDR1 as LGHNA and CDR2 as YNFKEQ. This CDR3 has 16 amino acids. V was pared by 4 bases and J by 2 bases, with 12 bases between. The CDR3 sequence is CASSLEQSTYNSPLHF. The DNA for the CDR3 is TGTGCCAGCAGCCTAGAACAGAGCACCTATAATTCACCCCTCCACTTT.

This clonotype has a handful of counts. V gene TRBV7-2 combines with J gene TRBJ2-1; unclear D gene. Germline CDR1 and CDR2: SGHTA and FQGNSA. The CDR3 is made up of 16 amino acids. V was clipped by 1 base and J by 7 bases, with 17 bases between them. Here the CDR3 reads CASSLEAYTLGNEQFF. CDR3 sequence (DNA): TGTGCCAGCAGCTTAGAGGCCTACACGCTAGGAAATGAGCAGTTCTTC.

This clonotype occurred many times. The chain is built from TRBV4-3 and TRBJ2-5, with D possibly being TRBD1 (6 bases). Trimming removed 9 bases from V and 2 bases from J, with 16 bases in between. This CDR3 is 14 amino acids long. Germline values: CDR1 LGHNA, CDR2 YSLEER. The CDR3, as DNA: TGCGCCAGTTCCCCCGGGACACGACAAGAGACCCAGTACTTC. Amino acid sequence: CASSPGTRQETQYF.

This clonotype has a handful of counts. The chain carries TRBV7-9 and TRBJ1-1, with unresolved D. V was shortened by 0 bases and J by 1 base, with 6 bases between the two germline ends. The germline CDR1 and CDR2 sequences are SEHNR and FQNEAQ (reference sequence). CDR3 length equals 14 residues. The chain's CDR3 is CASSLALGNTEAFF. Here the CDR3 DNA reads TGTGCCAGCAGCTTAGCGCTGGGGAACACTGAAGCTTTCTTT. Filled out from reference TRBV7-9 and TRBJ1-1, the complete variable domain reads DTGVSQNPRHKITKRGQNVTFRCDPISEHNRLYWYRQTLGQGPEFLTYFQNEAQLEKSRLLSDRFSAERPKGSFSTLEIQRTEQGDSAMYLCASSLALGNTEAFFGQGTRLTVV.

The CDR3 spells CASSYSGQPTAYGYTF. CDR3 in DNA: TGTGCCAGCAGTTACTCGGGACAGCCAACCGCCTATGGCTACACCTTC. This chain links TRBV6-5 with TRBJ1-2; 7 bases match TRBD1. This CDR3 comprises 16 residues. The J segment lost 4 bases and the V segment lost 0 bases, leaving 8 bases of the junction unmatched. CDR1 and CDR2 from the germline V gene are MNHEY and SVGAGI.

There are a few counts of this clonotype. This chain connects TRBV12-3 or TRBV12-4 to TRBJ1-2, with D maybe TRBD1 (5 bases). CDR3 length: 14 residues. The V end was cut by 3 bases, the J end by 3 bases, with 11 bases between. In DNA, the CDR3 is TGTGCCAGCAGTTTCGTTGGGGGGGACTATGGCTACACCTTC. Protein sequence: CASSFVGGDYGYTF.

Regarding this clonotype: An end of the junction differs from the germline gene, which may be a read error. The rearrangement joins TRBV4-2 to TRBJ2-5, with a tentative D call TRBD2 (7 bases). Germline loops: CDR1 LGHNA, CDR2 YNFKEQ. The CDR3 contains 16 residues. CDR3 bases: TGTGCCAGCAGCCAAGGTCGGGGGGCCCCCCAAGAGGCCCAGTACTTC. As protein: CASSQGRGAPQEAQYF.

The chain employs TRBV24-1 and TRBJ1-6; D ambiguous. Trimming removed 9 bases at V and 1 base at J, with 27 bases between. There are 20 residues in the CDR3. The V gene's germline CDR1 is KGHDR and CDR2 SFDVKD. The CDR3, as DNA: TGTGCCACCCTCGACCCACGCCCGTTGGTGAAATGTTCCTATAATTCACCCCTCCACTTT. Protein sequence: CATLDPRPLVKCSYNSPLHF.

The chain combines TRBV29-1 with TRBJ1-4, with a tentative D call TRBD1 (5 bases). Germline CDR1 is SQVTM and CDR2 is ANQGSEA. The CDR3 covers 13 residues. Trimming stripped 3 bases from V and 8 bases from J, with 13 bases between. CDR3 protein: CSVESGQGEKLFF. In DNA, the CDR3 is TGCAGCGTTGAGAGTGGGCAGGGAGAAAAACTGTTTTTT.

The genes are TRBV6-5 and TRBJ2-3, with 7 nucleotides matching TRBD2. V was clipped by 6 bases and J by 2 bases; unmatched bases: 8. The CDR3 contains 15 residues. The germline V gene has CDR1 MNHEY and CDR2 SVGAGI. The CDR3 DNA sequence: TGTGCCAGCAGGCGCGGGACTACCCTCACAGATACGCAGTATTTT. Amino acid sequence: CASRRGTTLTDTQYF.

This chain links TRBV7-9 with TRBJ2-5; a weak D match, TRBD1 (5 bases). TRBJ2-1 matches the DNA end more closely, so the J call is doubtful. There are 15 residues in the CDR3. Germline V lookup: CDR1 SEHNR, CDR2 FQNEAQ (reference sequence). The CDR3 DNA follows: TGTGCCAGCAGCTTAGCGTCGGGCAGGGCGGATGAGCAGTTCTTC. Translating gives CASSLASGRADEQFF.

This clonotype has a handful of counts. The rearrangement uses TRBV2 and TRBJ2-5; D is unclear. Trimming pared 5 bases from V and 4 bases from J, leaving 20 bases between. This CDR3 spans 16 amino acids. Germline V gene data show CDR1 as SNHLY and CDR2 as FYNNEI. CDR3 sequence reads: CASSSRLLSGRETQYF. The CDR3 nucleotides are TGTGCCAGCAGTTCCCGGTTGCTTTCGGGTAGAGAGACCCAGTACTTC. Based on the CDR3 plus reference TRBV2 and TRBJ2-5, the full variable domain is EPEVTQTPSHQVTQMGQEVILRCVPISNHLYFYWYRQILGQKVEFLVSFYNNEISEKSEIFDDQFSVERPDGSNFTLKIRSTKLEDSAMYFCASSSRLLSGRETQYFGPGTRLLVL.

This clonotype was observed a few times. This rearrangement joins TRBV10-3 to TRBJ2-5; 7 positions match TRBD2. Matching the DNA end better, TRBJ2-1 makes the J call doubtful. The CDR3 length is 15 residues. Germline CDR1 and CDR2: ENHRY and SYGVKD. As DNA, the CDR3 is TGTGCCATCAGTGAGGTGCGGGAGCGAGACAATGAGCAGTTCTTC. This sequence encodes CAISEVRERDNEQFF.

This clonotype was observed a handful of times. The CDR3 loop reads CASGGGTGRLYGYTF. The CDR3 region has the DNA TGTGCCAGCGGAGGGGGGACAGGTCGATTATATGGCTACACCTTC. The V and J genes are TRBV9 and TRBJ1-2; TRBD1 aligns across 8 bases. The CDR3 is 15 amino acids. Trimming cost V 7 bases and J 5 bases; bases outside gene matches: 13. CDR1 is SGDLS and CDR2 is YYNGEE in the germline V gene.

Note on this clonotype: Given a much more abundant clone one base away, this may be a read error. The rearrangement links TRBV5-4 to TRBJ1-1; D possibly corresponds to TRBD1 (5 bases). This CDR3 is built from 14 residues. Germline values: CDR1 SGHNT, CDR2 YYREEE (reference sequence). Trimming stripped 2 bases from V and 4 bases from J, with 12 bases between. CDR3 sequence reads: CASSFSGRPTEAFF. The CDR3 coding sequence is TGTGCCAGCAGCTTCTCGGGGCGGCCCACTGAAGCTTTCTTT.

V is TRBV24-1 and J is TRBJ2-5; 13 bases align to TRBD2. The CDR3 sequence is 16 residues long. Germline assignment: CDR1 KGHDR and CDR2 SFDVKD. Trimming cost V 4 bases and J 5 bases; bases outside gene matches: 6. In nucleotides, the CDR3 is TGTGCCACCAGTGAGTCCGGGACTAGCGGGACTGAGACCCAGTACTTC. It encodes CATSESGTSGTETQYF.

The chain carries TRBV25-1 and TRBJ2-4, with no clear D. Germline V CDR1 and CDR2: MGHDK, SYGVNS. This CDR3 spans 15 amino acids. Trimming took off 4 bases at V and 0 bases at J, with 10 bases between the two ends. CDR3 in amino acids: CASSGSKLAKNIQYF. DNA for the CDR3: TGTGCCAGCAGTGGCTCCAAATTAGCCAAAAACATTCAGTACTTC.

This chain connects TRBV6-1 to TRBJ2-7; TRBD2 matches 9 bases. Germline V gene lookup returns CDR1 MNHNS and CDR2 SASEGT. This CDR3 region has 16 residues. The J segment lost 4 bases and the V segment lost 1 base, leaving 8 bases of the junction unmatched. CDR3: CASSEGQGSGRYEQYF. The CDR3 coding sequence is TGTGCCAGCAGTGAAGGGCAAGGTAGCGGGAGATACGAGCAGTACTTC.

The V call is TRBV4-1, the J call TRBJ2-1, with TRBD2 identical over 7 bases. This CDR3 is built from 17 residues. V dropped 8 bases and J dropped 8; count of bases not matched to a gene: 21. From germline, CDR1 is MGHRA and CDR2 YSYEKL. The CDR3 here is CASAPLGSGRAWDEQFF. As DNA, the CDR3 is TGCGCCAGCGCCCCTTTGGGGAGTGGGAGGGCTTGGGATGAGCAGTTCTTC.

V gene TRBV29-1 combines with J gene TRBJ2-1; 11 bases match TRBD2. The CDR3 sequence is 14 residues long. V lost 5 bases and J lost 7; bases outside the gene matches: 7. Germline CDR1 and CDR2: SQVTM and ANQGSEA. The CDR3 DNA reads TGCAGCGTTACTCCGGGACTAGCGGTTAATGAGCAGTTCTTC. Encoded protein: CSVTPGLAVNEQFF.

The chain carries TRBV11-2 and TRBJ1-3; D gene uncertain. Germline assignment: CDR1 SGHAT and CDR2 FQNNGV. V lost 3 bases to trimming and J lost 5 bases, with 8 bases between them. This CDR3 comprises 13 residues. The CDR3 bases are TGTGCCAGCAGCTTCGAACGTCGAAACACCATATATTTT. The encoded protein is CASSFERRNTIYF.

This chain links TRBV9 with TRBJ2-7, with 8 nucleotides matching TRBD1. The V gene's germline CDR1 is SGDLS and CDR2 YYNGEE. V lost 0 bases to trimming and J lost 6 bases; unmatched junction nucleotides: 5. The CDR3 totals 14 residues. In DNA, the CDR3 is TGTGCCAGCAGCGTAGCAGGACAGGGTTCCGAGCAGTACTTC. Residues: CASSVAGQGSEQYF.

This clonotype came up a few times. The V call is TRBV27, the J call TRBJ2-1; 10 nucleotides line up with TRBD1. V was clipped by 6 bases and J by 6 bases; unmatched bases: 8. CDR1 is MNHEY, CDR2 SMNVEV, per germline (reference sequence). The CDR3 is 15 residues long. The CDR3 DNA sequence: TGTGCCAGCAGCCCTACCGGGACAGGGGTCAATGAGCAGTTCTTC. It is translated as CASSPTGTGVNEQFF.

CDR3 residues: CASSLGQANIQYF. The CDR3 DNA reads as TGTGCCAGCAGCTTAGGTCAGGCAAACATTCAGTACTTC. The chain links TRBV11-2 to TRBJ2-4; D is unresolved. V lost 1 base, J lost 6 bases, and 7 bases lay in between. Germline CDR1 SGHAT, CDR2 FQNNGV. CDR3 size: 13 residues.

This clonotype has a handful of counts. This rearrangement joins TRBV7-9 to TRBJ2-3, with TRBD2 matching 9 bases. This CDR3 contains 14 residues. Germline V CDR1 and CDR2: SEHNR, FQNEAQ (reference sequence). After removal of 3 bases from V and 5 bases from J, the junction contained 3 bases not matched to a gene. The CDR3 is CASSFSGRGDTQYF. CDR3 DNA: TGTGCCAGCAGCTTTAGCGGGAGAGGAGATACGCAGTATTTT.

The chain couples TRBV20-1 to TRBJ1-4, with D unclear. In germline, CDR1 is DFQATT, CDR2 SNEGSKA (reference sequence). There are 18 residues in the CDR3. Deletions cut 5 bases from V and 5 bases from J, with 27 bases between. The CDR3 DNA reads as TGCAGTGCTCCTGCCCTAGGTGAAGTTTTCAATGAGAATGAAAAACTGTTTTTT. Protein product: CSAPALGEVFNENEKLFF.

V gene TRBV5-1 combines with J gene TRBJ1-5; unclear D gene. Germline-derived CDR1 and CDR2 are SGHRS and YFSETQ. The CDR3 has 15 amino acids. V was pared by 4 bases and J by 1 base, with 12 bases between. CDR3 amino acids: CASSPEGGSNQPQHF. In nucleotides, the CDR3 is TGCGCCAGCAGCCCGGAGGGCGGCAGCAATCAGCCCCAGCATTTT. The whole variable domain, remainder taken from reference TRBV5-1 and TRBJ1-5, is KAGVTQTPRYLIKTRGQQVTLSCSPISGHRSVSWYQQTPGQGLQFLFEYFSETQRNKGNFPGRFSGRQFSNSRSEMNVSTLELGDSALYLCASSPEGGSNQPQHFGDGTRLSIL.